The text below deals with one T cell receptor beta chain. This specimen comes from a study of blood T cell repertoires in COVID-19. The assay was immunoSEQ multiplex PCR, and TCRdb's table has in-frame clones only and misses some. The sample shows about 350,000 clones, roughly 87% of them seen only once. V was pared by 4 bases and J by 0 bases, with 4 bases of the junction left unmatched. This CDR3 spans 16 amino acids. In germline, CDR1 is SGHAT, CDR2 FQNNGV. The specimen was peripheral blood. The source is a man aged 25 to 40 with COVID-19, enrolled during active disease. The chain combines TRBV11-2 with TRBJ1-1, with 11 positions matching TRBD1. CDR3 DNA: TGTGCCAGCAGCTCCGGGACAGGGGGACTGAACACTGAAGCTTTCTTT. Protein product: CASSSGTGGLNTEAFF. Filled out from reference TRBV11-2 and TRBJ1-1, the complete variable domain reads EAGVAQSPRYKIIEKRQSVAFWCNPISGHATLYWYQQILGQGPKLLIQFQNNGVVDDSQLPKDRFSAERLKGVDSTLKIQPAKLEDSAVYLCASSSGTGGLNTEAFFGQGTRLTVV.